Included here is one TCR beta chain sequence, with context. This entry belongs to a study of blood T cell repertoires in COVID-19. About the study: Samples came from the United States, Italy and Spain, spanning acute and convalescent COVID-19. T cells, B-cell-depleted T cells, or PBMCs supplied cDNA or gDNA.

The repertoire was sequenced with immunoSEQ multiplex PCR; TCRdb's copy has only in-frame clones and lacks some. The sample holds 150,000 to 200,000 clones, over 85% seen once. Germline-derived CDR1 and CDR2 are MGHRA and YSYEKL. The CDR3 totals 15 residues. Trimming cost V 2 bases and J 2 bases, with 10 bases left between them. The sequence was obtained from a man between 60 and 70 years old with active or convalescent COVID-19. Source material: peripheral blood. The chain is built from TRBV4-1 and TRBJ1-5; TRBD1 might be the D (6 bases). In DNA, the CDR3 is TGCGCCAGCAGCCAATATAGACAGGGCAATCAGCCCCAGCATTTT. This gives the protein CASSQYRQGNQPQHF.